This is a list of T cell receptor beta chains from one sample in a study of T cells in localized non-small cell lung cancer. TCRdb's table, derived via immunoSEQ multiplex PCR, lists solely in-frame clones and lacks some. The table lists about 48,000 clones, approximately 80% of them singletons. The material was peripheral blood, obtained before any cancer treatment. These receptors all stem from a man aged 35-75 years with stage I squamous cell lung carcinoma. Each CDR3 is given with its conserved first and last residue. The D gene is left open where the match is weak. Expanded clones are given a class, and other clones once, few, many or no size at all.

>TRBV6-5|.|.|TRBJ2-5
CASSSAETQYF
TGTGCCAGCAGTTCAGCGGAGACCCAGTACTTC
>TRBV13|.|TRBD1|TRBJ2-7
CASSPTVSTGAYEQYF
TGTGCCAGCAGCCCAACTGTGAGTACAGGGGCCTACGAGCAGTACTTC
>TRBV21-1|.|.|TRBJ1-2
CARSSGAGYTF
TGTGCCAGAAGTTCAGGGGCCGGCTACACCTTC
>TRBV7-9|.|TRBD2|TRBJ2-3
CASSLIGTSMTNTQYF
TGTGCCAGCAGCTTAATAGGGACTAGCATGACGAATACGCAGTATTTT
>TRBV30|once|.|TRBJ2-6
CAWRVQGAGANVLTF
TGTGCCTGGAGAGTTCAGGGCGCTGGGGCCAACGTCCTGACTTTC
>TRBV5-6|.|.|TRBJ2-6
CASSLSRGTGANVLTF
TGTGCCAGCAGCTTGAGTCGAGGGACCGGGGCCAACGTCCTGACTTTC
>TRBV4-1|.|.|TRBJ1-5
CASSQDQARSNQPQHF
TGCGCCAGCAGCCAAGATCAGGCCAGGAGCAATCAGCCCCAGCATTTT
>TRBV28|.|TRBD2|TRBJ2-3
CASSRTSGGADTQYF
TGTGCCAGCAGCCGTACTAGCGGGGGGGCAGATACGCAGTATTTT
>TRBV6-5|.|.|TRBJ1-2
CASRGAGGGYTF
TGTGCCAGCAGGGGGGCAGGCGGGGGCTACACCTTC
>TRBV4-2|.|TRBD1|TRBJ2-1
CASSTNRGLNEQFF
TGTGCCAGCAGCACGAACAGGGGGCTCAATGAGCAGTTCTTC
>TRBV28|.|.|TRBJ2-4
CATAGGKNIQYF
TGTGCCACCGCAGGAGGGAAAAACATTCAGTACTTC
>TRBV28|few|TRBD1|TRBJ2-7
CASSYGTASYEQYF
TGTGCCAGCAGTTACGGGACAGCTTCCTACGAGCAGTACTTC
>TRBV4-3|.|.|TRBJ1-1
CASSQEWGFVATEAFF
TGCGCCAGCAGCCAAGAATGGGGGTTCGTGGCTACTGAAGCTTTCTTT
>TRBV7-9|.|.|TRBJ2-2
CASSPVAGELFF
TGTGCCAGCAGCCCAGTCGCGGGGGAGCTGTTTTTT
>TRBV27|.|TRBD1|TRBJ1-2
CASSRDRGWGYTF
TGTGCCAGCAGTCGCGACAGGGGCTGGGGCTACACCTTC
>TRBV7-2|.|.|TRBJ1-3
CASSLGSLGNTIYF
TGTGCCAGCAGCTTAGGGTCTCTAGGAAACACCATATATTTT
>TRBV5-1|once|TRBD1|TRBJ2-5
CASSLEGTGNQETQYF
TGCGCCAGCAGCTTGGAAGGGACAGGAAACCAAGAGACCCAGTACTTC
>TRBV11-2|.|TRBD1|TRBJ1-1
CASSRRLGTEDTEAFF
TGTGCCAGCAGCAGACGATTAGGGACAGAAGACACTGAAGCTTTCTTT
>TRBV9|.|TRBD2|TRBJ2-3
CASSVEGLASTDTQYF
TGTGCCAGCAGCGTAGAGGGACTAGCGAGCACAGATACGCAGTATTTT
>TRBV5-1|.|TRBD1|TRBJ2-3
CASSPDRERDTQYF
TGCGCCAGCAGCCCGGACAGGGAGAGGGATACGCAGTATTTT
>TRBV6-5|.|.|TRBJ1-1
CASHLSENTEAFF
TGTGCCAGCCACCTCTCCGAGAACACTGAAGCTTTCTTT
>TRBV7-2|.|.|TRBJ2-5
CASSLGQSNPLETQYF
TGTGCCAGCAGCCTTGGACAGTCTAACCCCCTTGAGACCCAGTACTTC
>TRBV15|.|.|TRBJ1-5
CATSSRIYGDQPQHF
TGTGCCACCAGCAGTAGGATTTACGGGGATCAGCCCCAGCATTTT
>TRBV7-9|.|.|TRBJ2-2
CASSPAASVTGELFF
TGTGCCAGCAGCCCCGCGGCTAGTGTTACCGGGGAGCTGTTTTTT
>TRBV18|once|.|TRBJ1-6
CASSPAWTANNSPLHF
TGTGCCAGCTCACCGGCGTGGACAGCTAATAATTCACCCCTCCACTTT
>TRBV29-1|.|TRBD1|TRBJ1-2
CSVDPGTVYGYTF
TGCAGCGTCGACCCCGGGACAGTCTATGGCTACACCTTC
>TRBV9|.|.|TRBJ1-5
CASSVGGDNQPQHF
TGTGCCAGCAGCGTAGGCGGCGACAATCAGCCCCAGCATTTT
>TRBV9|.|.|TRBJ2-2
CASSVVGVGELFF
TGTGCCAGCAGCGTAGTCGGGGTCGGGGAGCTGTTTTTT
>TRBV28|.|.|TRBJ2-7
CASSLEGIEYEQYF
TGTGCCAGCAGTTTAGAGGGTATCGAGTACGAGCAGTACTTC
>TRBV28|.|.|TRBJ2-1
CASSFPPEAPQQFF
TGTGCCAGCAGTTTCCCACCTGAGGCGCCTCAGCAGTTCTTC
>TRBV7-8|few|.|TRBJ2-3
CASSLAQALDTQYF
TGTGCCAGCAGCCTTGCCCAGGCGCTAGATACGCAGTATTTT
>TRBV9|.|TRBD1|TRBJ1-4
CASSVALRTGDEKLFF
TGTGCCAGCAGCGTCGCATTGCGGACAGGGGACGAAAAACTGTTTTTT
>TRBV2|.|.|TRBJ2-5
CASGQQETQYF
TGTGCCAGCGGACAGCAAGAGACCCAGTACTTC
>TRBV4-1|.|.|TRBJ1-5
CASSQEGGGRGNQPQHF
TGCGCCAGCAGCCAAGAAGGGGGGGGGCGCGGCAATCAGCCCCAGCATTTT
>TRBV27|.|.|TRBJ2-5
CASSQELYQETQYF
TGTGCCAGCAGTCAGGAGCTGTACCAAGAGACCCAGTACTTC
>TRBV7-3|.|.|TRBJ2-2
CASSLNSRGEGGELFF
TGTGCCAGCAGCTTAAACAGCCGGGGAGAGGGCGGGGAGCTGTTTTTT
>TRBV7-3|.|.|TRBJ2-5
CASSSPGLGGETQYF
TGTGCCAGCAGCTCCCCGGGCCTCGGGGGAGAGACCCAGTACTTC
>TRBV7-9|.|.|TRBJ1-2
CASSLVSGANYGYTF
TGTGCCAGCAGCTTAGTCTCAGGGGCGAACTATGGCTACACCTTC
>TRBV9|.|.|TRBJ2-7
CASSVDSASSYEQYF
TGTGCCAGCAGCGTAGATTCGGCTAGCTCCTACGAGCAGTACTTC
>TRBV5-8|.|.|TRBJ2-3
CASSFGVRETDTQYF
TGTGCCAGCAGCTTTGGTGTGAGGGAAACAGATACGCAGTATTTT
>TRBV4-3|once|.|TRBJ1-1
CASSRGAGAFF
TGCGCCAGCAGCCGGGGGGCAGGAGCTTTCTTT
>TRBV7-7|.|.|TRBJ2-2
CASSLGGGTGELFF
TGTGCTAGCAGCTTAGGAGGGGGCACCGGGGAGCTGTTTTTT
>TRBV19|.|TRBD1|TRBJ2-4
CASSILGQGAKNIQYF
TGTGCCAGTAGTATCCTGGGACAGGGGGCCAAAAACATTCAGTACTTC
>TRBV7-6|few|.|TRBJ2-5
CASSLDVNPQETQYF
TGTGCCAGCAGCTTGGACGTCAACCCCCAAGAGACCCAGTACTTC
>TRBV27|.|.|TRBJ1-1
CASSPRASLGTEAFF
TGTGCCAGCAGCCCCCGGGCCTCCCTGGGCACTGAAGCTTTCTTT
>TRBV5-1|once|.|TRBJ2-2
CASTPGDGGGTGELFF
TGCGCCAGCACCCCGGGAGACGGGGGTGGCACCGGGGAGCTGTTTTTT
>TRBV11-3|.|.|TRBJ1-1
CASSLDGNTEAFF
TGTGCCAGCAGCTTAGATGGGAACACTGAAGCTTTCTTT
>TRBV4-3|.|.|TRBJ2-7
CASSRGSFPYEQYF
TGCGCCAGCAGCCGGGGGTCTTTCCCCTACGAGCAGTACTTC